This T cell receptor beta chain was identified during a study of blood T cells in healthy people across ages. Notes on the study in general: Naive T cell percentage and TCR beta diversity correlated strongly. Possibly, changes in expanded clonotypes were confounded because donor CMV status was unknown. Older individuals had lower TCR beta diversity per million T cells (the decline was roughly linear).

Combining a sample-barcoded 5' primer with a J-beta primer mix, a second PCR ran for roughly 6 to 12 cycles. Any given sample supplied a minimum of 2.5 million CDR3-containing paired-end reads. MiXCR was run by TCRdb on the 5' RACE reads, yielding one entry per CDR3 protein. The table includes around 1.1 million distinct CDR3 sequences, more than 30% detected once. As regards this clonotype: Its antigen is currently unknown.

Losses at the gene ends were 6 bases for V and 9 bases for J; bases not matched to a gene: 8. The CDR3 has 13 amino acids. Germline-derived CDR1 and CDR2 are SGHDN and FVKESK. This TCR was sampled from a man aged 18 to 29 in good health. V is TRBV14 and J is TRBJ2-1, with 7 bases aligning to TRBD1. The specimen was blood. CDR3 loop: CASSSNRDSEQFF. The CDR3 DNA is TGTGCCAGCAGTTCAAACCGGGACAGTGAGCAGTTCTTC.